These 27 T cell receptor beta chains came from one sample sequenced in a study of blood T cell repertoires in COVID-19. TCRdb's table, derived via immunoSEQ multiplex PCR, lists solely in-frame clones and lacks some. This table has fewer than 300,000 clones, more than 85% appearing once. Sample: peripheral blood. All receptors come from a young man with acute or convalescent COVID-19.

The chain recombines TRBV18 with TRBJ1-5; D gene ambiguous. CDR1 is KGHSH and CDR2 is LQKENI in the germline V gene. V was shortened by 4 bases and J by 4 bases, with 8 bases between the two germline ends. The CDR3 is made up of 13 amino acids. The CDR3, as DNA: TGTGCCAGCTCACAAAAAACAAATCAGCCCCAGCATTTT. Translation: CASSQKTNQPQHF.

This chain joins TRBV6-5 and TRBJ1-6; a possible D gene is TRBD1 (5 bases). The CDR3 covers 15 residues. CDR1 and CDR2 from the germline V gene are MNHEY and SVGAGI. V was trimmed by 4 bases and J by 9 bases, leaving 16 bases between them. The CDR3 nucleotides read TGTGCCAGCAGTTGGGAGGGGATACGAGGTTCACCCCTCCACTTT. Translating gives CASSWEGIRGSPLHF.

This chain links TRBV20-1 with TRBJ2-1; no clear D. Looked up from germline, CDR1 is DFQATT and CDR2 is SNEGSKA (reference sequence). V lost 3 bases and J 0 bases, leaving 9 bases between the germline ends. There are 14 residues in the CDR3. For the CDR3, the DNA is TGCAGTGCTAGTGCTCTAAGCTCCTACAATGAGCAGTTCTTC. Its protein product is CSASALSSYNEQFF.

The chain links TRBV30 to TRBJ1-6; 7 nucleotides agree with TRBD1. The CDR3 contains 13 residues. Germline V lookup: CDR1 GTSNPN, CDR2 SVGIG (reference sequence). V gave up 4 bases and J gave up 7 bases; unmatched junction bases: 4. The CDR3: CAWTTGYNSPLHF. The CDR3, as DNA: TGTGCCTGGACGACAGGGTACAATTCACCCCTCCACTTT. The whole variable domain, remainder taken from reference TRBV30 and TRBJ1-6, is SQTIHQWPATLVQPVGSPLSLECTVEGTSNPNLYWYRQAAGRGLQLLFYSVGIGQISSEVPQNLSASRPQDRQFILSSKKLLLSDSGFYLCAWTTGYNSPLHFGNGTRLTVT.

This clone was detected only once. This rearrangement joins TRBV5-1 to TRBJ1-2; D unresolved. V was shortened by 1 base and J by 3 bases, with 7 bases between the two germline ends. The length of the CDR3 is 13 residues. Per the germline V gene, CDR1 is SGHRS and CDR2 is YFSETQ. The CDR3 loop is CASSLSQDYGYTF. DNA of the CDR3: TGCGCCAGCAGCTTGTCCCAGGACTATGGCTACACCTTC.

The V call is TRBV7-9, the J call TRBJ2-3, with TRBD1 matching 7 bases. Losses at the gene ends were 9 bases for V and 6 bases for J; bases not matched to a gene: 15. Germline V gene data show CDR1 as SEHNR and CDR2 as FQNEAQ (reference sequence). The CDR3 spans 15 residues. The CDR3: CASSANRGKSDTQYF. For the CDR3, the DNA is TGTGCCAGTTCCGCCAACAGGGGAAAGTCGGATACGCAGTATTTT.

CDR3 region: CASSLGGQDTEAFF. The CDR3 bases are TGTGCCAGCAGCCTGGGTGGCCAGGACACTGAAGCTTTCTTT. This chain links TRBV28 with TRBJ1-1; no clear D gene. CDR3 size: 14 residues. Germline CDR1 is MDHEN and CDR2 is SYDVKM. V gave up 6 bases and J gave up 3 bases, with 14 bases separating them.

This sequence joins TRBV29-1 and TRBJ2-1; possibly TRBD1 for D (6 bases). The CDR3 runs to 16 residues. V shed 0 bases and J shed 6 bases, with 18 bases lying between them. Per the germline V gene, CDR1 is SQVTM and CDR2 is ANQGSEA. CDR3 region: CSVEEPGQLLFNEQFF. CDR3 DNA sequence: TGCAGCGTTGAAGAGCCGGGACAATTACTATTCAATGAGCAGTTCTTC.

This rearrangement joins TRBV30 to TRBJ2-7; D is possibly TRBD1 (5 bases). The CDR3 has 14 amino acids. V was clipped by 3 bases and J by 4 bases, with 16 bases between them. Germline CDR1 and CDR2: GTSNPN and SVGIG (reference sequence). CDR3 in DNA: TGTGCCTGGAGAGCTTGGGGCAGGGATTACGAGCAGTACTTC. It yields the protein CAWRAWGRDYEQYF.

The chain couples TRBV6-1 to TRBJ2-2; D is unresolved. CDR1 is MNHNS, CDR2 SASEGT, per germline. The CDR3 has 15 residues. V was trimmed by 2 bases and J by 4 bases, leaving 11 bases between them. CDR3 DNA sequence: TGTGCCAGCAGTGAATGGGCTTCGGTCACCGGGGAGCTGTTTTTT. The encoded protein is CASSEWASVTGELFF.

The V call is TRBV10-3, the J call TRBJ2-3, with TRBD2 matching 11 bases. The germline V gene encodes CDR1 ENHRY and CDR2 SYGVKD. The ends lost 4 bases at V and 4 bases at J; junction bases unmatched: 1. This CDR3 spans 14 amino acids. The CDR3 loop is CAISGTSGPDTQYF. CDR3 in DNA: TGTGCCATCAGTGGGACTAGCGGGCCAGATACGCAGTATTTT.

The J gene is TRBJ2-2, the V gene TRBV9; D is unclear. V was clipped by 0 bases and J by 0 bases, with 12 bases between them. The CDR3 is made up of 17 amino acids. The germline gives CDR1 SGDLS, CDR2 YYNGEE. CDR3 sequence reads: CASSVEESTANTGELFF. Here the CDR3 DNA reads TGTGCCAGCAGCGTAGAGGAATCGACTGCGAACACCGGGGAGCTGTTTTTT.

This clone was seen just once. V and J are TRBV18 and TRBJ2-3; D gene uncertain. This CDR3 has 13 amino acids. Germline lookup yields CDR1 KGHSH and CDR2 LQKENI. Trimming left V 3 bases short and J 3 bases short, with 7 bases between. CDR3 DNA: TGTGCCAGCTCACCCTCCCTTACAGATACGCAGTATTTT. This translates into CASSPSLTDTQYF.

The J gene is TRBJ2-7, the V gene TRBV5-1; TRBD1 matches at 7 bases. The CDR3 has 13 residues. V was clipped by 7 bases and J by 2 bases; unmatched bases: 6. The V gene's germline CDR1 is SGHRS and CDR2 YFSETQ. CDR3 sequence reads: CASGLGQTYEQYF. The CDR3 DNA follows: TGCGCCAGCGGACTGGGACAGACCTACGAGCAGTACTTC.

This chain uses TRBV5-6 with TRBJ1-6, with 7 nucleotides matching TRBD1. The CDR3 contains 15 residues. CDR1 SGHDT and CDR2 YYEEEE come from the germline V gene. V was clipped by 4 bases and J by 7 bases; unmatched bases: 8. The CDR3 DNA sequence: TGTGCCAGCAGCGGGAGGAAGGGGGCGAATTCACCCCTCCACTTT. Protein: CASSGRKGANSPLHF. Combining the CDR3 with reference TRBV5-6 and TRBJ1-6 gives the whole variable domain DAGVTQSPTHLIKTRGQQVTLRCSPKSGHDTVSWYQQALGQGPQFIFQYYEEEERQRGNFPDRFSGHQFPNYSSELNVNALLLGDSALYLCASSGRKGANSPLHFGNGTRLTVT.

The chain is built from TRBV27 and TRBJ2-7, with a possible D match to TRBD2 (6 bases). V was shortened by 1 base and J by 5 bases, with 12 bases between the two germline ends. Germline V lookup: CDR1 MNHEY, CDR2 SMNVEV (reference sequence). The length of the CDR3 is 14 residues. The CDR3 loop is CASSLFGGSHEQYF. The CDR3 DNA is TGTGCCAGCAGTTTATTCGGAGGGTCCCACGAGCAGTACTTC.

The table lists this clone with a count of one. The J gene is TRBJ2-1, the V gene TRBV19; 8 bases map to TRBD1. The CDR3 runs to 16 residues. V dropped 4 bases and J dropped 2; count of bases not matched to a gene: 7. Germline V gene sequence: CDR1 LNHDA, CDR2 SQIVND (reference sequence). CDR3 loop: CASSTIGTGAYNEQFF. Written as DNA, the CDR3 is TGTGCCAGTAGTACGATCGGGACAGGAGCCTACAATGAGCAGTTCTTC.

The V and J genes are TRBV18 and TRBJ2-7; 7 positions match TRBD1. In germline, CDR1 is KGHSH, CDR2 LQKENI. J lost 5 bases, V lost 4 bases, and 14 bases had no gene match. This CDR3 region has 16 residues. The CDR3 sequence: CASSRIDRVGDNEQYF. The CDR3, as DNA: TGTGCCAGCTCACGTATAGACAGGGTTGGGGACAACGAGCAGTACTTC.

Only a few counts were recorded for this clone. The chain has TRBV5-1 and TRBJ2-2; 12 positions match TRBD1. Unmatched junction bases numbered 5, after V lost 2 bases and J lost 6 bases. Germline CDR1 and CDR2: SGHRS and YFSETQ. CDR3 length equals 16 residues. CDR3 DNA: TGCGCCAGCAGCTTTCCGGGACAGGGGGCGCCCGGGGAGCTGTTTTTT. Translated, it gives CASSFPGQGAPGELFF.

V is TRBV3-1 (or the pseudogene TRBV3-2) and J is TRBJ2-1, with 13 bases matching TRBD2. Germline values: CDR1 LGHDT, CDR2 YNNKEL (reference sequence). The CDR3 consists of 20 residues. V trimming: 4 bases; J trimming: 7 bases; junction bases outside the gene matches: 19. Here the CDR3 DNA reads TGTGCCAGCAGCCGCAACTCCGGGACTAGCGGGAAAGGGAGTAAAAATGAGCAGTTCTTC. Its protein product is CASSRNSGTSGKGSKNEQFF.

The chain is built from TRBV28 and TRBJ1-5; possibly TRBD1 for D (6 bases). The CDR3 length is 15 residues. Germline V lookup: CDR1 MDHEN, CDR2 SYDVKM. V shed 3 bases and J shed 9 bases, with 18 bases lying between them. The chain's CDR3 is CASSFLRGSSGPQHF. The DNA of the CDR3 is TGTGCCAGCAGTTTTCTCAGGGGCTCCAGTGGGCCCCAGCATTTT.

The chain employs TRBV5-6 and TRBJ2-2; maybe TRBD2 (5 bases). This CDR3 spans 14 amino acids. CDR1 is SGHDT, CDR2 YYEEEE, per germline. V was trimmed by 6 bases and J by 4 bases, leaving 13 bases between them. CDR3 in amino acids: CASNWRGSTGELFF. DNA for the CDR3: TGTGCCAGCAACTGGAGAGGGAGCACCGGGGAGCTGTTTTTT.

This sequence joins TRBV3-1 (or the pseudogene TRBV3-2) and TRBJ1-5; TRBD1 might be the D (6 bases). Trimming removed 4 bases at V and 6 bases at J, with 22 bases between. This CDR3 is built from 17 residues. Germline CDR1 reads LGHDT; CDR2 reads YNNKEL (reference sequence). As DNA, the CDR3 is TGTGCCAGCAGCCTTGGCCGTACGGCAGGGGTTTTTCAGCCCCAGCATTTT. This encodes CASSLGRTAGVFQPQHF.

This chain links TRBV27 with TRBJ2-3, with TRBD1 matching 8 bases. Germline V gene data show CDR1 as MNHEY and CDR2 as SMNVEV (reference sequence). CDR3 length: 15 amino acids. J lost 4 bases, V lost 8 bases, and 11 bases had no gene match. Here the CDR3 DNA reads TGTGCCAGCCAGGACAGGGCGGGATCATCAGATACGCAGTATTTT. It translates to CASQDRAGSSDTQYF.

The J gene is TRBJ2-1, the V gene TRBV5-1, with 7 bases that match TRBD2. This CDR3 region has 14 residues. V shed 6 bases and J 7 bases; nucleotides not matched to a gene: 10. CDR1 is SGHRS, CDR2 YFSETQ, per germline. CDR3 loop: CASNRAGVSNEQFF. In nucleotides, the CDR3 is TGCGCCAGCAATAGGGCGGGAGTATCGAATGAGCAGTTCTTC.

The rearrangement joins TRBV5-4 to TRBJ2-1; TRBD2 aligns across 14 bases. Germline V gene data show CDR1 as SGHNT and CDR2 as YYREEE (reference sequence). Trimming removed 4 bases from V and 9 bases from J; junction bases left unmatched: 6. The CDR3 has 15 residues. CDR3 nucleotide sequence: TGTGCCAGCAGCGTGACTAGCGGGGGGGCCGGTGAGCAGTTCTTC. This gives the protein CASSVTSGGAGEQFF.

Notes on this clone: This sample also contains other DNA sequences that code for the same CDR3. The genes are TRBV19 and TRBJ1-1; 7 bases line up with TRBD1. Trimming took 5 bases from V and 2 from J; bases not matched to a gene: 5. Germline loops: CDR1 LNHDA, CDR2 SQIVND (reference sequence). The CDR3 extends over 14 amino acids. The DNA for the CDR3 is TGTGCCAGTAGTCCGGGACAGCGCAACACTGAAGCTTTCTTT. Translated, it gives CASSPGQRNTEAFF.